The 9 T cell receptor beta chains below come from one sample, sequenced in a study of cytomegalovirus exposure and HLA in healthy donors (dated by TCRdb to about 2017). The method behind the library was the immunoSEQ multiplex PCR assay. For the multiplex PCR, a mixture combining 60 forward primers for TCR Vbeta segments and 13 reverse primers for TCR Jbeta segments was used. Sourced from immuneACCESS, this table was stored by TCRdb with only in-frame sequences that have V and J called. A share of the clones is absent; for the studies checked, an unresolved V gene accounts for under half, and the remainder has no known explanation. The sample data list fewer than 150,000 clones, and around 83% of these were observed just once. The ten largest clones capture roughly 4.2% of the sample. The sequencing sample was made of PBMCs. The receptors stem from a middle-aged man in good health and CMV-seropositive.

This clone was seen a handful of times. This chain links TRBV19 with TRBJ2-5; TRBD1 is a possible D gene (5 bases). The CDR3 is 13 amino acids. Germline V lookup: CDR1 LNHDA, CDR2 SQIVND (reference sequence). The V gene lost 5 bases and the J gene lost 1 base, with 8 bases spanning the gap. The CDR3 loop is CASSRDSQETQYF. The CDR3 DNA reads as TGTGCCAGTAGTCGCGACAGCCAAGAGACCCAGTACTTC.

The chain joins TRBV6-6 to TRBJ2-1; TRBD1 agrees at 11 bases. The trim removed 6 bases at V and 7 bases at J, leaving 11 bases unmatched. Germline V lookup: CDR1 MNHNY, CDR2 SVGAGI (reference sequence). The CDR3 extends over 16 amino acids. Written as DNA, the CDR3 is TGTGCCAGCAGACCCGGACAGGGGGCGACTTGGAATGAGCAGTTCTTC. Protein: CASRPGQGATWNEQFF.

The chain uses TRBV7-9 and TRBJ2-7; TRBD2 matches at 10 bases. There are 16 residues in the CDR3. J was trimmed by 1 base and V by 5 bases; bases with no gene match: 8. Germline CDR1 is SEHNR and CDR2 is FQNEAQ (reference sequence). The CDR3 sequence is CASSESTSGTSYEQYF. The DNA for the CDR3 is TGTGCCAGCAGCGAATCCACTAGCGGGACATCCTACGAGCAGTACTTC.

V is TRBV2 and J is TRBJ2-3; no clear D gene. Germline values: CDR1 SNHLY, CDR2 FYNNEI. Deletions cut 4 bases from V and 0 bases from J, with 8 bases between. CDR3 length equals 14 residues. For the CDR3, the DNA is TGTGCCAGCAGTGTGCGAACTAGCACAGATACGCAGTATTTT. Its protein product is CASSVRTSTDTQYF.

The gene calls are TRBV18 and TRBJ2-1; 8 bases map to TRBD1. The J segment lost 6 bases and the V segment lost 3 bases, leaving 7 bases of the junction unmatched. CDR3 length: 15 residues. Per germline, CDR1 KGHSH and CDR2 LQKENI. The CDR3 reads CASSPPGTGGNEQFF. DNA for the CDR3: TGTGCCAGCTCACCTCCCGGGACAGGAGGCAATGAGCAGTTCTTC.

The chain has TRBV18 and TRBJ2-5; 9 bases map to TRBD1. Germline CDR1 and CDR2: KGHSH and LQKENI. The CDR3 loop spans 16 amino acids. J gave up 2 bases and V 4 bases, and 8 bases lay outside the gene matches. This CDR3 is CASSQGQGSFQETQYF. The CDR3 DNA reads TGTGCCAGCTCACAGGGACAGGGATCCTTTCAAGAGACCCAGTACTTC.

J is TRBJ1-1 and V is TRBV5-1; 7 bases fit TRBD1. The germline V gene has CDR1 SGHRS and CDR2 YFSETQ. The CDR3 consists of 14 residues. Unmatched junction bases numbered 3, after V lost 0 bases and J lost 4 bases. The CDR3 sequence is CASSLEAGGTEAFF. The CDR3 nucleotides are TGCGCCAGCAGCTTGGAGGCAGGGGGCACTGAAGCTTTCTTT. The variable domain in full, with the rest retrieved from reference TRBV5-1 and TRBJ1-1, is KAGVTQTPRYLIKTRGQQVTLSCSPISGHRSVSWYQQTPGQGLQFLFEYFSETQRNKGNFPGRFSGRQFSNSRSEMNVSTLELGDSALYLCASSLEAGGTEAFFGQGTRLTVV.

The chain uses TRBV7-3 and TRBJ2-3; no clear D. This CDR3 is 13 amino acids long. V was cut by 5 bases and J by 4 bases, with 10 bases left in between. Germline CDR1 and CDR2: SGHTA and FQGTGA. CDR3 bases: TGTGCCAGCAGCCGAGAGTGGTCAGATACGCAGTATTTT. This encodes CASSREWSDTQYF.

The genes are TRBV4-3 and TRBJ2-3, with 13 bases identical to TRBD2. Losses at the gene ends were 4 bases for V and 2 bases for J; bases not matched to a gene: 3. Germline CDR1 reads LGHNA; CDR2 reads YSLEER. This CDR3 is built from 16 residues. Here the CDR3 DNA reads TGCGCCAGCAGCCGAGGACTAGCGGGGGTCACAGATACGCAGTATTTT. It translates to CASSRGLAGVTDTQYF.